This TCR beta chain was sequenced in a study of T cell responses to AZD1222 COVID-19 vaccine. Germline loops: CDR1 MDHEN, CDR2 SYDVKM. CDR3 length equals 14 residues. V lost 11 bases and J lost 0, with 13 bases in between. Profiled with immunoSEQ multiplex PCR; TCRdb holds only in-frame clones, not every one. This table holds around 160,000 clones, about 89% found once. This clone has only one observation. The TCR originated in an adult in good health. The starting material was peripheral blood, obtained on day 0 of MenACWY control vaccination. The rearrangement links TRBV28 to TRBJ2-2; no firm D call. The CDR3, as DNA: TGTGCCTGCGGTGGGCAGCCGAACACCGGGGAGCTGTTTTTT. Its translation: CACGGQPNTGELFF.